This entry concerns a single TCR beta chain. Its antigen is undetermined. This entry comes from a study of long-term antiretroviral therapy in people with HIV. Investigators performed immunoSEQ version v3.0 at survey level. This table comes from immunoSEQ multiplex PCR, and its TCRdb copy is limited to in-frame clones, with some not included. The sample holds about 17,000 clones, about 86% seen once. The CDR3 is made up of 16 amino acids. V was clipped by 3 bases and J by 8 bases, with 20 bases between them. CDR1 is SEHNR and CDR2 is FQNEAQ in the germline V gene (reference sequence). In the United States, treatment was given to all participants with HIV. Study observations and caveats: Every time point showed a repertoire led by clones expanded before ART. When set beside controls, HIV repertoires had CDR3 length ranges that were narrower.

Sequencing used unsorted PBMCs, obtained 0.3 years before starting antiretroviral therapy. This TCR was recovered from a man over 45 with HIV. The genes are TRBV7-9 and TRBJ1-3; TRBD1 is a possible D gene (5 bases). In nucleotides, the CDR3 is TGTGCCAGCAGCTTCCCTGGGACCCTCTCGGGGGACACCATATATTTT. It specifies CASSFPGTLSGDTIYF.